This T cell receptor beta chain was recovered during a study of OX40 agonist ivuxolimab in advanced cancers. About the study: Enrollees could have had prior anti-PD-1, anti-PD-L1 or anti-CTLA-4 therapy, which 40% had received.

The table came from immunoSEQ multiplex PCR; TCRdb's copy has only in-frame clones and leaves some out. This sample yields 20,000 to 25,000 clones, of which 75% to 85% are seen a single time; 20% to 30% belongs to the top ten. Per germline, CDR1 MNHEY and CDR2 SMNVEV (reference sequence). The CDR3 sequence is 15 residues long. V shed 6 bases and J 3 bases; nucleotides not matched to a gene: 9. The source of this sequence is an adult with an advanced solid tumor such as melanoma, head and neck, liver or kidney cancer. This chain uses TRBV27 with TRBJ2-7, with TRBD1 matching over 9 bases. The material sequenced was CD4+ or CD8+ T cells sorted from blood, taken in a trial of the OX40 agonist ivuxolimab. CDR3 loop: CASSPGQGFIYEQYF. The CDR3 DNA reads TGTGCCAGCAGCCCGGGACAGGGCTTTATCTACGAGCAGTACTTC.